The next 3 T cell receptor beta chains were all read from a single sample in a study of blood T cell repertoires in COVID-19. Measured with immunoSEQ multiplex PCR; TCRdb has only the in-frame clones, and not every one. The data show approximately 350,000 clones, with roughly 90% seen just once and about 6.7% held by the top ten. What was sequenced was peripheral blood. The origin of the receptors is a woman in her 70s with COVID-19, enrolled during active disease.

V is TRBV2 and J is TRBJ1-5, with TRBD1 as a possible D gene (5 bases). The V gene's germline CDR1 is SNHLY and CDR2 FYNNEI. V lost 3 bases, J lost 7 bases, and 19 bases lay in between. CDR3 length: 16 residues. CDR3 region: CASSDSMPPGGQPQHF. The CDR3 bases are TGTGCCAGCAGTGATTCTATGCCCCCCGGGGGACAGCCCCAGCATTTT.

The CDR3 sequence is CASSFFSGGASGANVLTF. CDR3 sequence (DNA): TGTGCCAGCAGCTTCTTTAGCGGGGGGGCATCTGGGGCCAACGTCCTGACTTTC. J is TRBJ2-6 and V is TRBV5-6, with 11 bases that match TRBD2. CDR1 and CDR2 from the germline V gene are SGHDT and YYEEEE. Trimming removed 2 bases from V and 1 base from J; junction bases left unmatched: 5. The CDR3 totals 18 residues.

V usage is TRBV18 and J usage is TRBJ1-1, with no clear D. Germline-derived CDR1 and CDR2 are KGHSH and LQKENI. V lost 2 bases and J lost 0, with 16 bases in between. The CDR3 loop spans 17 amino acids. CDR3 loop: CASSPYITDPMNTEAFF. DNA of the CDR3: TGTGCCAGCTCACCATATATCACAGACCCCATGAACACTGAAGCTTTCTTT.